The next 15 T cell receptor beta chains were all read from a single sample in a study of T cell responses to AZD1222 COVID-19 vaccine. Sequencing was performed with immunoSEQ multiplex PCR; in TCRdb, only in-frame clones are kept and a portion is missing. This sample has 100,000 or so clones, with around 90% found just once. This specimen consisted of peripheral blood, obtained 28 days after the second AZD1222 dose. These receptors were obtained from an adult who received the AZD1222 COVID-19 vaccine.

The chain has TRBV3-1 (or the pseudogene TRBV3-2) and TRBJ2-6, with D unresolved. Germline lookup yields CDR1 LGHDT and CDR2 YNNKEL (reference sequence). The CDR3 length is 17 residues. V lost 0 bases and J lost 0, with 9 bases in between. The CDR3 reads CASSQEILSSGANVLTF. The CDR3 DNA follows: TGTGCCAGCAGCCAAGAAATCCTTAGCTCTGGGGCCAACGTCCTGACTTTC.

The CDR3 loop reads CASTGGAQPQHF. CDR3 nucleotide sequence: TGTGCCAGCACGGGGGGGGCGCAGCCCCAGCATTTT. This sequence joins TRBV19 and TRBJ1-5, with a tentative D call TRBD1 (6 bases). Germline CDR1 reads LNHDA; CDR2 reads SQIVND (reference sequence). V was cut by 9 bases and J by 7 bases, with 13 bases left in between. This CDR3 is 12 amino acids long.

This clone was counted once. The rearrangement uses TRBV30 and TRBJ2-5, with 9 nucleotides matching TRBD2. V lost 7 bases, J lost 5 bases, and 2 bases stayed unmatched. This CDR3 contains 11 residues. The germline CDR1 and CDR2 sequences are GTSNPN and SVGIG (reference sequence). The CDR3 DNA reads as TGTGCCTCCAGCGGGGGGGAGACCCAGTACTTC. Translation gives CASSGGETQYF.

The chain is built from TRBV6-5 and TRBJ2-7; the match to TRBD1 covers 8 bases. The ends lost 6 bases at V and 2 bases at J; junction bases unmatched: 6. Germline V lookup: CDR1 MNHEY, CDR2 SVGAGI. The CDR3 extends over 14 amino acids. The CDR3 DNA is TGTGCCAGCAGGTTGGGACAGGCAACCTACGAGCAGTACTTC. Amino acid sequence: CASRLGQATYEQYF.

V and J are TRBV24-1 and TRBJ1-5; possibly TRBD1 for D (6 bases). Germline CDR1 and CDR2: KGHDR and SFDVKD. The CDR3 has 15 amino acids. Trimming took 3 bases from V and 2 from J, leaving 10 bases between them. CDR3 in amino acids: CATSDRDTGNQPQHF. CDR3 sequence (DNA): TGTGCCACCAGTGATCGGGACACCGGCAATCAGCCCCAGCATTTT.

The CDR3 here is CATLRARTSNNEQFF. The CDR3 nucleotides are TGTGCCACCCTCAGAGCCCGAACCAGCAACAATGAGCAGTTCTTC. The rearrangement links TRBV2 to TRBJ2-1; no firm D call. V lost 10 bases to trimming and J lost 5 bases, with 21 bases between them. The CDR3 contains 15 residues. From germline, CDR1 is SNHLY and CDR2 FYNNEI.

The genes are TRBV28 and TRBJ2-6, with D possibly TRBD1 on 5 matching bases. Germline lookup yields CDR1 MDHEN and CDR2 SYDVKM. The length of the CDR3 is 14 residues. V lost 8 bases and J lost 0, with 8 bases in between. As DNA, the CDR3 is TGTGCCAGCGTGACAGCCTCTGGGGCCAACGTCCTGACTTTC. As protein: CASVTASGANVLTF.

This chain uses TRBV4-1 with TRBJ2-7; unclear D gene. The CDR3 is made up of 15 amino acids. V was pared by 0 bases and J by 2 bases, with 11 bases between. Germline V gene lookup returns CDR1 MGHRA and CDR2 YSYEKL. CDR3 loop: CASSQEEATPYEQYF. The CDR3 DNA is TGCGCCAGCAGCCAAGAAGAAGCGACCCCCTACGAGCAGTACTTC.

The chain joins TRBV2 to TRBJ2-7, with TRBD2 matching over 13 bases. CDR1 and CDR2 (germline): SNHLY, FYNNEI. The length of the CDR3 is 15 residues. Trimming at V came to 2 bases and at J to 5 bases, leaving 3 bases not matched to a gene. The CDR3 spells CASSEQGLAGNEQYF. The DNA for the CDR3 is TGTGCCAGCAGTGAACAGGGACTAGCGGGGAACGAGCAGTACTTC. Combining the CDR3 with reference TRBV2 and TRBJ2-7 gives the whole variable domain EPEVTQTPSHQVTQMGQEVILRCVPISNHLYFYWYRQILGQKVEFLVSFYNNEISEKSEIFDDQFSVERPDGSNFTLKIRSTKLEDSAMYFCASSEQGLAGNEQYFGPGTRLTVT.

This clone was seen only once. The rearrangement uses TRBV12-3 or TRBV12-4 and TRBJ2-7, with D perhaps TRBD2 (6 bases). The length of the CDR3 is 11 residues. The ends were cut back, 6 bases at V and 3 bases at J, with 6 bases in the middle. This CDR3 is CASSGGYEQYF. CDR3 coding DNA: TGTGCCAGCAGCGGGGGCTACGAGCAGTACTTC.

The chain combines TRBV27 with TRBJ1-6; no firm D call. V was cut by 4 bases and J by 7 bases, with 11 bases left in between. CDR1 is MNHEY and CDR2 is SMNVEV in the germline V gene (reference sequence). This CDR3 is built from 14 residues. CDR3 protein: CASSSTVGNSPLHF. In DNA, the CDR3 is TGTGCCAGCAGTTCAACAGTGGGGAATTCACCCCTCCACTTT.

The V and J genes are TRBV2 and TRBJ1-2, with 12 bases fitting TRBD1. The CDR3 totals 14 residues. Germline CDR1 reads SNHLY; CDR2 reads FYNNEI. V was pared by 7 bases and J by 2 bases, with 2 bases of the junction left unmatched. In DNA form, the CDR3 reads TGTGCCAGCATGGGGACAGGGGGCAACTATGGCTACACCTTC. Amino acid sequence: CASMGTGGNYGYTF.

V usage is TRBV28 and J usage is TRBJ1-5; D unclear. The CDR3 is 11 amino acids. The V end was cut by 10 bases, the J end by 2 bases, with 6 bases between. Germline V gene data show CDR1 as MDHEN and CDR2 as SYDVKM. The CDR3 sequence is CAIGGNQPQHF. In DNA form, the CDR3 reads TGTGCCATTGGGGGCAATCAGCCCCAGCATTTT.

The rearrangement uses TRBV5-1 and TRBJ1-2; D is uncertain. Germline V gives CDR1 SGHRS, CDR2 YFSETQ. The V end was cut by 2 bases, the J end by 5 bases, with 13 bases between. The CDR3 is made up of 14 amino acids. CDR3 sequence: CASSLDGSSYGYTF. The DNA of the CDR3 is TGCGCCAGCAGCTTAGACGGATCGAGTTATGGCTACACCTTC.

V usage is TRBV6-5 and J usage is TRBJ2-5, with TRBD2 matching over 7 bases. The V gene's germline CDR1 is MNHEY and CDR2 SVGAGI. The CDR3 contains 13 residues. With V trimmed by 6 bases and J by 2 bases, 3 bases remained unmatched. This CDR3 is CASRLGGQETQYF. CDR3 nucleotides: TGTGCCAGCAGGTTGGGGGGGCAAGAGACCCAGTACTTC.